This T cell receptor beta chain was identified during a study of blood T cells in healthy people across ages. Germline CDR1 SGHAT, CDR2 FQNNGV. This CDR3 comprises 14 residues. J gave up 7 bases and V 1 base, and 6 bases lay outside the gene matches. With a J-beta primer mix and a sample-barcoded 5' primer, a second PCR ran roughly 6 to 11 cycles. TCRdb re-analysed the 5' RACE reads in MiXCR, keeping a single row per CDR3 protein. The repertoire holds some 550,000 distinct CDR3 sequences, with 40% to 55% as singletons. This clonotype came up a few times. The chain uses TRBV11-2 and TRBJ2-5; 7 nucleotides match TRBD2. This sequence originates from a man aged 80 or over in good health. The sample was blood. CDR3 sequence: CASSLAGLEGTQYF. The CDR3 DNA reads TGTGCCAGCAGCTTAGCCGGACTAGAAGGGACCCAGTACTTC.